This T cell receptor beta chain came from a study of blood T cell repertoires in COVID-19. Study overall: From the United States, Italy and Spain came samples of acute and convalescent COVID-19. PBMCs, B-cell-depleted T cells, or T cells provided the cDNA or gDNA that made up the material.

Recovered status applied to Cohort 3 donors who had two consecutive negative PCRs. It also applied to those with clearance or with symptom resolution. Produced via immunoSEQ multiplex PCR; TCRdb's table is partial and in-frame only. The table shows about 140,000 clones, with 75% to 90% occurring only once. Sequencing input: PBMCs or T cells enriched from blood (not recorded which). This TCR was recovered from a man between 60 and 75 years old who had recovered from COVID-19.

CDR3 nucleotides: TGTGCCACCAGTGTCTCCAGGGTAGGCGATGAGCAGTTCTTC. Protein: CATSVSRVGDEQFF. V and J are TRBV24-1 and TRBJ2-1; the D gene is possibly TRBD1 (5 bases). Trimming shortened V by 5 bases and J by 8 bases, and 15 bases separated the two germline ends. CDR3 length equals 14 residues. Germline V lookup: CDR1 KGHDR, CDR2 SFDVKD.